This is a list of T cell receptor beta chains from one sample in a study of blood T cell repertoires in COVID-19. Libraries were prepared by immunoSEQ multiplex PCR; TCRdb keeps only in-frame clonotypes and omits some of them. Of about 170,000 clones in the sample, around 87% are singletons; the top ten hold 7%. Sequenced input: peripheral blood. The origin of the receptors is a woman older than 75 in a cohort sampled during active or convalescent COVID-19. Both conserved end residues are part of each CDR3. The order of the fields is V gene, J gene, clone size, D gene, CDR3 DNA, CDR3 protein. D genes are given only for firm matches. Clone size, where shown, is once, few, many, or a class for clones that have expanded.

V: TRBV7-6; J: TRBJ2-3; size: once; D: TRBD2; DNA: TGTGCCAGCAGCTCAGGACTAGCGGAACGAGATACGCAGTATTTT; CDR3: CASSSGLAERDTQYF
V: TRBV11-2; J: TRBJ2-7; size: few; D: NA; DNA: TGTGCCAGCAGCCGTGTATCCTACGAGCAGTACTTC; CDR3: CASSRVSYEQYF
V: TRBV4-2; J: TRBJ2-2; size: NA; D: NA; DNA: TGTGCCAGCAGCCCTGTGCGTCCTCCCAACACCGGGGAGCTGTTTTTT; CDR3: CASSPVRPPNTGELFF
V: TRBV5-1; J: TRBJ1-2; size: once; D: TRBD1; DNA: TGCGCCAGCAGCGGGGGACAGGGGGCGAACTATGGCTACACCTTC; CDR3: CASSGGQGANYGYTF
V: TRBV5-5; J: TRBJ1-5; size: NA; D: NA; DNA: TGTGCCAGCAGCTTGTGGGAGGAAGGGCCCCAGCATTTT; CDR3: CASSLWEEGPQHF
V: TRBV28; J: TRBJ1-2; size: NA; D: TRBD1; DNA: TGTGCCAGCAGTCCAGGGGGGACAGGGAATCGTGGCTACACCTTC; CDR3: CASSPGGTGNRGYTF
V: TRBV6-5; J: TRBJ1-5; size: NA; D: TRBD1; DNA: TGTGCCAGCAGCCTCGGACAGGTCAATCAGCCCCAGCATTTT; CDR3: CASSLGQVNQPQHF
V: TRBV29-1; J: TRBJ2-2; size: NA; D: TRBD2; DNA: TGCAGCGCTGCGGGACTAGCGGGAGTCGGCACCGGGGAGCTGTTTTTT; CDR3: CSAAGLAGVGTGELFF
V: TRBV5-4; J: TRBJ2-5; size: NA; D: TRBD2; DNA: TGTGCCAGCAGCTTCCCTAGCGGGGGGGCAGGAGAGACCCAGTACTTC; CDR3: CASSFPSGGAGETQYF
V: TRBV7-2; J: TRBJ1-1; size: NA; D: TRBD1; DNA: TGTGCCAGCAGCTTACAGGGGGCAAGAGACACTGAAGCTTTCTTT; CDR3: CASSLQGARDTEAFF
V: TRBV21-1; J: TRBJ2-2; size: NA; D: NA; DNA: TGTGCCAGCAGGAAAGCGAACGGTCTTTACCGAAACGGGGAGCTGTTTTTT; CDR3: CASRKANGLYRNGELFF
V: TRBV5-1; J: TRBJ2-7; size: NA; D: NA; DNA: TGCGCCAGCGGACCGACTACCACGACCTACGAGCAGTACTTC; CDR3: CASGPTTTTYEQYF
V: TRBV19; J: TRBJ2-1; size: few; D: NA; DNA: TGTGCCAGTAGTATAAGCAGGGCCGGTGAGCAGTTCTTC; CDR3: CASSISRAGEQFF
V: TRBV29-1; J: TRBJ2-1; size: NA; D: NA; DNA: TGCAGCGGTGCAGCCCGGCCAGGGCTCTATGGGGAGCAGTTCTTC; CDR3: CSGAARPGLYGEQFF
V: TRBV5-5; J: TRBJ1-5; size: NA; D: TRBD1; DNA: TGTGCCAGCAGCATTGGGACAGTCAATCAGCCCCAGCATTTT; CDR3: CASSIGTVNQPQHF
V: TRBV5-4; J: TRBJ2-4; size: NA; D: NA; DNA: TGTGCCAGCAGCCTGGGGCTCAACAAAAACATTCAGTACTTC; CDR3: CASSLGLNKNIQYF
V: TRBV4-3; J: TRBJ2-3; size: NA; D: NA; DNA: TGCGCCAGCGGCGGGTCCACACTCGATACGCAGTATTTT; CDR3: CASGGSTLDTQYF
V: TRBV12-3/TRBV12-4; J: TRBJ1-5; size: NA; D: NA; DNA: TGTGCCAGCAGTTTCGAGGGATATCAGCCCCAGCATTTT; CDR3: CASSFEGYQPQHF
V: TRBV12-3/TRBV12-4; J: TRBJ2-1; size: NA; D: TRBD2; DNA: TGTGCCAGCAGGACTAGCGGGAGCAATGAGCAGTTCTTC; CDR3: CASRTSGSNEQFF
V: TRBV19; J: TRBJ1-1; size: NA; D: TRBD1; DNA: TGTGCCAGTAGGGCAGGGGGCTGGGACACTGAAGCTTTCTTT; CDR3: CASRAGGWDTEAFF
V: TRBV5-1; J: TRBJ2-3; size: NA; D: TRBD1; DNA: TGCGCCAGCGGGACAGGGGTAGCAGATACGCAGTATTTT; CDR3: CASGTGVADTQYF
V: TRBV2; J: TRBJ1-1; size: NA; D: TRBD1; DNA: TGTGCCAGCATTCCGGGACAGGGCAACACTGAAGCTTTCTTT; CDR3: CASIPGQGNTEAFF
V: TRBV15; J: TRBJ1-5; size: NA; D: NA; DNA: TGTGCCACCAGCAGAGGTTCCGGCAATCAGCCCCAGCATTTT; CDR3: CATSRGSGNQPQHF
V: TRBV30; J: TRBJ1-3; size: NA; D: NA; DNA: TGTGCCCACCACTCAGGAGGAAACACCATATATTTT; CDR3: CAHHSGGNTIYF
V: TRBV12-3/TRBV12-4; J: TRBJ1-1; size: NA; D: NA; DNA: TGTGCCAGCAGCCACCGCGGGGGGGTGGCTTTCTTT; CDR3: CASSHRGGVAFF
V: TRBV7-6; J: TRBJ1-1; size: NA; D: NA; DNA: TGTGCCAGCAGCTTAGGTCTGTCGAACACTGAAGCTTTCTTT; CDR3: CASSLGLSNTEAFF
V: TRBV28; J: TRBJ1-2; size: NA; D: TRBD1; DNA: TGTGCCAGCAGTGAAGGGGGCAGCTATGGCTACACCTTC; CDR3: CASSEGGSYGYTF
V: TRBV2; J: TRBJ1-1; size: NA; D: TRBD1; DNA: TGTGCCAGCCCGCAGGGGGCAGGGGCTTTCTTT; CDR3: CASPQGAGAFF
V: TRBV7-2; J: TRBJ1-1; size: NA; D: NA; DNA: TGTGCCAGCTTTAAAGGAGCGCAAGTGTATAATTCTGAAGCTTTCTTT; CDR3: CASFKGAQVYNSEAFF